The 21 T cell receptor beta chains given below trace back to one sample, sequenced in a study of shared clonotypes between healthy human individuals. The repertoire was sequenced with immunoSEQ multiplex PCR; TCRdb's copy has only in-frame clones and lacks some. The table includes 2 million to 2.5 million clones, approximately 93% detected once. What was sequenced was naive CD4+ T cells from PBMCs. The subset is: CD45RA+ positively selected. The receptors stem from a man younger than 35 in good health. Some clones in this sample may be carry-over from other donors' samples.

The chain uses TRBV19 and TRBJ2-2; TRBD1 is a possible D gene (5 bases). V was trimmed by 1 base and J by 2 bases, leaving 8 bases between them. CDR3 length: 15 residues. Germline-derived CDR1 and CDR2 are LNHDA and SQIVND (reference sequence). The CDR3 coding sequence is TGTGCCAGTAGTATAGCAGGGATAAACACCGGGGAGCTGTTTTTT. It codes for CASSIAGINTGELFF.

The chain combines TRBV7-9 with TRBJ1-4, with unresolved D. This CDR3 region has 16 residues. Per germline, CDR1 SEHNR and CDR2 FQNEAQ (reference sequence). Trimming cost V 2 bases and J 6 bases, with 16 bases left between them. CDR3 sequence (DNA): TGTGCCAGCAGCTTACTATCAGGAGGGATTGATGAAAAACTGTTTTTT. It encodes CASSLLSGGIDEKLFF.

Turning to this clone: Other DNA sequences in this specimen translate into the identical CDR3. V gene TRBV28 combines with J gene TRBJ1-1; weak D call: TRBD1 (5 bases). This CDR3 comprises 15 residues. V shed 2 bases and J shed 0 bases, with 10 bases lying between them. The V gene's germline CDR1 is MDHEN and CDR2 SYDVKM. The CDR3 DNA is TGTGCCAGCAGTTTACTGACAGCAGTGAACACTGAAGCTTTCTTT. Translating it yields CASSLLTAVNTEAFF.

The rearrangement uses TRBV2 and TRBJ2-3, with 11 bases lining up with TRBD2. V trimming: 7 bases; J trimming: 5 bases; junction bases outside the gene matches: 11. This CDR3 is built from 16 residues. Germline V lookup: CDR1 SNHLY, CDR2 FYNNEI. The CDR3 is CASTRGGLAGGDTQYF. The CDR3 bases are TGTGCCAGCACCCGAGGAGGGCTAGCGGGGGGAGATACGCAGTATTTT.

J is TRBJ1-3 and V is TRBV7-2; 7 bases align to TRBD1. Germline CDR1 and CDR2: SGHTA and FQGNSA. The length of the CDR3 is 14 residues. Germline trimming cut 4 bases from V and 2 bases from J; bases unmatched to any gene: 2. The CDR3 region has the DNA TGTGCCAGCAGCTATGACAGGGCTGGAAACACCATATATTTT. Translated: CASSYDRAGNTIYF. Full variable domain (rest looked up from reference TRBV7-2 and TRBJ1-3): GAGVSQSPSNKVTEKGKDVELRCDPISGHTALYWYRQSLGQGLEFLIYFQGNSAPDKSGLPSDRFSAERTGGSVSTLTIQRTQQEDSAVYLCASSYDRAGNTIYFGEGSWLTVV.

This sequence joins TRBV15 and TRBJ1-4; tentatively, D is TRBD1 (5 bases). V was trimmed by 0 bases and J by 5 bases, leaving 19 bases between them. This CDR3 has 18 residues. CDR1 is LNHNV, CDR2 YYDKDF, per germline (reference sequence). CDR3 amino acids: CATSRDEREGTENEKLFF. The CDR3, as DNA: TGTGCCACCAGCAGAGATGAACGGGAGGGGACGGAAAATGAAAAACTGTTTTTT. The whole variable domain, remainder taken from reference TRBV15 and TRBJ1-4, is DAMVIQNPRYQVTQFGKPVTLSCSQTLNHNVMYWYQQKSSQAPKLLFHYYDKDFNNEADTPDNFQSRRPNTSFCFLDIRSPGLGDTAMYLCATSRDEREGTENEKLFFGSGTQLSVL.

This clone was seen only once. The J gene is TRBJ2-1, the V gene TRBV5-1; D gene unclear. The germline V and J ends were trimmed by 4 bases and 10 bases, with 12 bases remaining between them. CDR3 length: 12 residues. CDR1 and CDR2 from the germline V gene are SGHRS and YFSETQ. In DNA form, the CDR3 reads TGCGCCAGCAGCCTCCCGGAAGGCGAGCAGTTCTTC. It encodes CASSLPEGEQFF.

CDR3 sequence (DNA): TGTGCCAGCAGCCAATCGACAGGGTTCAACTATGGCTACACCTTC. Translation gives CASSQSTGFNYGYTF. The V call is TRBV7-9, the J call TRBJ1-2; TRBD1 matches at 7 bases. Germline CDR1 is SEHNR and CDR2 is FQNEAQ (reference sequence). V lost 5 bases and J lost 2; bases outside the gene matches: 8. CDR3 size: 15 residues.

The chain joins TRBV5-1 to TRBJ2-2; 8 nucleotides line up with TRBD1. The CDR3 extends over 13 amino acids. V lost 5 bases to trimming and J lost 7 bases; unmatched junction nucleotides: 4. CDR1 SGHRS and CDR2 YFSETQ come from the germline V gene. The CDR3: CASRWTGIGELFF. CDR3 bases: TGCGCCAGCAGGTGGACAGGGATCGGGGAGCTGTTTTTT. The full variable domain, in which reference TRBV5-1 and TRBJ2-2 provide the parts outside the CDR3, is KAGVTQTPRYLIKTRGQQVTLSCSPISGHRSVSWYQQTPGQGLQFLFEYFSETQRNKGNFPGRFSGRQFSNSRSEMNVSTLELGDSALYLCASRWTGIGELFFGEGSRLTVL.

This clone was seen just once. The rearrangement joins TRBV5-1 to TRBJ1-4, with 8 positions matching TRBD1. This CDR3 contains 15 residues. The germline CDR1 and CDR2 sequences are SGHRS and YFSETQ. V shed 4 bases and J 8 bases; nucleotides not matched to a gene: 10. In DNA form, the CDR3 reads TGCGCCAGCAGCCTCCAGGGGGCGCCGGGGGAAAAACTGTTTTTT. Residues: CASSLQGAPGEKLFF. Using reference TRBV5-1 and TRBJ1-4 for the parts outside the CDR3, the full variable domain is KAGVTQTPRYLIKTRGQQVTLSCSPISGHRSVSWYQQTPGQGLQFLFEYFSETQRNKGNFPGRFSGRQFSNSRSEMNVSTLELGDSALYLCASSLQGAPGEKLFFGSGTQLSVL.

A remark on this clone: Distinct nucleotide sequences in the sample also encode this CDR3. The chain has TRBV27 and TRBJ2-5, with no clear D. The CDR3 runs to 13 residues. Germline lookup yields CDR1 MNHEY and CDR2 SMNVEV (reference sequence). Trimming stripped 4 bases from V and 0 bases from J, with 6 bases between. The CDR3 DNA is TGTGCCAGCAGTTCTCAGTACCAAGAGACCCAGTACTTC. Translation: CASSSQYQETQYF.

This rearrangement joins TRBV7-9 to TRBJ1-2; D not resolved. V lost 5 bases to trimming and J lost 3 bases, with 22 bases between them. Germline-derived CDR1 and CDR2 are SEHNR and FQNEAQ (reference sequence). The CDR3 covers 17 residues. This CDR3 is CASSMIPTSSEDYGYTF. CDR3 nucleotide sequence: TGTGCCAGCAGCATGATCCCGACCTCCTCTGAGGACTATGGCTACACCTTC.

The chain's CDR3 is CASRETGGNGYTF. In DNA, the CDR3 is TGTGCCAGCAGAGAGACAGGGGGAAACGGCTACACCTTC. The chain couples TRBV6-5 to TRBJ1-2, with 9 bases matching TRBD1. Germline CDR1 is MNHEY and CDR2 is SVGAGI. The CDR3 loop spans 13 amino acids. The trim removed 6 bases at V and 8 bases at J, leaving 7 bases unmatched.

This chain joins TRBV7-2 and TRBJ2-3; 10 positions match TRBD2. The germline V gene has CDR1 SGHTA and CDR2 FQGNSA. This CDR3 spans 15 amino acids. J lost 11 bases, V lost 3 bases, and 11 bases had no gene match. The CDR3 DNA follows: TGTGCCAGCAGCTTTGGCCCCCTCACTAGCGGGGTGCAGTATTTT. Translated, it gives CASSFGPLTSGVQYF.

This clone was seen once. This sequence joins TRBV15 and TRBJ2-7; D ambiguous. CDR1 and CDR2 from the germline V gene are LNHNV and YYDKDF (reference sequence). The CDR3 is made up of 12 amino acids. Trimming removed 3 bases from V and 4 bases from J, with 7 bases in between. The DNA for the CDR3 is TGTGCCACCAGCAGGGCTACTTACGAGCAGTACTTC. This gives the protein CATSRATYEQYF.

The J gene is TRBJ2-5, the V gene TRBV5-4; D is undetermined. Looked up from germline, CDR1 is SGHNT and CDR2 is YYREEE (reference sequence). Trimming shortened V by 5 bases and J by 3 bases, and 8 bases separated the two germline ends. The CDR3 contains 12 residues. CDR3 nucleotide sequence: TGTGCCAGCAGGGCTAATGAAGAGACCCAGTACTTC. It specifies CASRANEETQYF.

This sequence joins TRBV11-1 and TRBJ2-3, with 8 bases identical to TRBD2. Losses at the gene ends were 5 bases for V and 0 bases for J; bases not matched to a gene: 4. The CDR3 totals 15 residues. Germline values: CDR1 SGHAT, CDR2 FQDESV (reference sequence). This CDR3 is CASSRGGPSTDTQYF. The CDR3 nucleotides read TGTGCCAGCAGCCGGGGGGGCCCTAGCACAGATACGCAGTATTTT. The full variable domain, rest sourced from reference TRBV11-1 and TRBJ2-3, is EAEVAQSPRYKITEKSQAVAFWCDPISGHATLYWYRQILGQGPELLVQFQDESVVDDSQLPKDRFSAERLKGVDSTLKIQPAELGDSAMYLCASSRGGPSTDTQYFGPGTRLTVL.

The chain uses TRBV11-2 and TRBJ1-1; D might be TRBD1 (5 bases). Looked up from germline, CDR1 is SGHAT and CDR2 is FQNNGV. V was cut by 2 bases and J by 1 base, with 14 bases left in between. This CDR3 comprises 16 residues. The CDR3 DNA follows: TGTGCCAGCAGCTTACAGGGACGTCGGGAGAACACTGAAGCTTTCTTT. It specifies CASSLQGRRENTEAFF.

The chain uses TRBV5-4 and TRBJ2-7, with 7 bases aligning to TRBD1. The J segment lost 2 bases and the V segment lost 4 bases, leaving 6 bases of the junction unmatched. CDR1 is SGHNT and CDR2 is YYREEE in the germline V gene (reference sequence). The CDR3 spans 14 residues. The CDR3 DNA follows: TGTGCCAGCAGCACAAGGACAGGCGCCTACGAGCAGTACTTC. This gives the protein CASSTRTGAYEQYF.

The chain couples TRBV19 to TRBJ2-7, with D unresolved. This CDR3 region has 14 residues. Trimming removed 3 bases at V and 7 bases at J, with 16 bases between. Germline CDR1 is LNHDA and CDR2 is SQIVND (reference sequence). CDR3 nucleotide sequence: TGTGCCAGTAGTATTAGTGAGACCACGGGTGAGCAGTACTTC. Amino acid sequence: CASSISETTGEQYF.

This chain uses TRBV4-2 with TRBJ2-4, with 8 bases fitting TRBD2. V shed 1 base and J 1 base; nucleotides not matched to a gene: 9. Germline V gives CDR1 LGHNA, CDR2 YNFKEQ. CDR3 length: 18 residues. The CDR3 reads CASSQGSREGRAKNIQYF. As DNA, the CDR3 is TGTGCCAGCAGCCAAGGGTCCCGGGAGGGCCGGGCCAAAAACATTCAGTACTTC.